These 10 T cell receptor beta chains came from one sample sequenced in a study of PD-1 blockade in classical Hodgkin lymphoma. Sequencing used immunoSEQ multiplex PCR; TCRdb keeps in-frame clones, though not all of them. The sample yields 90,000 or so clones, about 90% seen once. All patients experienced relapse after autologous stem cell transplantation, and brentuximab vedotin exposure was variable. Here the sequenced sample was peripheral blood mononuclear cells (PBMCs), taken before the second cycle of nivolumab. Source of these receptors: a human donor with classical Hodgkin lymphoma.

This sequence joins TRBV5-1 and TRBJ1-1, with D possibly matching TRBD1 (6 bases). Between the trimmed V and J ends, which lost 4 bases and 2 bases, there was a span of 21 bases. The CDR3 totals 17 residues. CDR1 SGHRS and CDR2 YFSETQ come from the germline V gene. CDR3 loop: CASSAYLRTATNTEAFF. DNA of the CDR3: TGCGCCAGCAGCGCCTATCTGCGGACAGCAACTAACACTGAAGCTTTCTTT.

The J gene is TRBJ1-1, the V gene TRBV10-2; possible D gene TRBD1, 5 bases. CDR3 size: 13 residues. Germline V CDR1 and CDR2: WSHSY, SAAADI. V lost 7 bases and J 3 bases, leaving 12 bases between the germline ends. The CDR3 nucleotides are TGCGCCAGCACTATTAGAGGGGACACTGAAGCTTTCTTT. Protein: CASTIRGDTEAFF.

The rearrangement joins TRBV18 to TRBJ2-3; 7 nucleotides agree with TRBD2. The V gene end was trimmed by 3 bases and the J gene end by 0 bases; junction bases not matched to a gene: 3. This CDR3 comprises 15 residues. Germline loops: CDR1 KGHSH, CDR2 LQKENI. The CDR3: CASSPGLQSTDTQYF. The CDR3 DNA reads TGTGCCAGCTCACCGGGACTACAAAGCACAGATACGCAGTATTTT.

The CDR3 coding sequence is TGTGCCAGTAGTATTAAGGGGGGCCCTCTAGCGGGCCCCTCCTACGAGCAGTACTTC. Residues: CASSIKGGPLAGPSYEQYF. The rearrangement links TRBV19 to TRBJ2-7; 8 bases fit TRBD2. The CDR3 loop spans 19 amino acids. Unmatched junction bases numbered 16, after V lost 3 bases and J lost 0 bases. Germline-derived CDR1 and CDR2 are LNHDA and SQIVND (reference sequence). Together with reference TRBV19 and TRBJ2-7, the CDR3 gives the full variable domain: DGGITQSPKYLFRKEGQNVTLSCEQNLNHDAMYWYRQDPGQGLRLIYYSQIVNDFQKGDIAEGYSVSREKKESFPLTVTSAQKNPTAFYLCASSIKGGPLAGPSYEQYFGPGTRLTVT.

This clone has a single count. Other DNA variants within this sample encode the same CDR3. This rearrangement joins TRBV29-1 to TRBJ2-5; 11 bases are shared with TRBD2. The V segment lost 4 bases and the J segment 1 base; nucleotides outside the gene matches: 8. The CDR3 runs 16 residues. CDR1 is SQVTM and CDR2 is ANQGSEA in the germline V gene. This CDR3 reads CSVALTSGSPQETQYF. CDR3 DNA sequence: TGCAGCGTTGCACTTACTAGCGGGAGTCCCCAAGAGACCCAGTACTTC.

The genes are TRBV15 and TRBJ2-5, with 7 bases aligning to TRBD2. CDR3 length: 13 amino acids. CDR1 and CDR2 from the germline V gene are LNHNV and YYDKDF (reference sequence). V trimming: 3 bases; J trimming: 2 bases; junction bases outside the gene matches: 0. CDR3 sequence reads: CATSRGGQETQYF. In DNA form, the CDR3 reads TGTGCCACCAGCAGGGGAGGGCAAGAGACCCAGTACTTC.

This sequence joins TRBV14 and TRBJ2-3; no clear D. V lost 1 base and J lost 6, with 14 bases in between. This CDR3 has 15 amino acids. CDR1 is SGHDN and CDR2 is FVKESK in the germline V gene. The CDR3 coding sequence is TGTGCCAGCAGCCAAGGAGGAATAGTATCGGATACGCAGTATTTT. Protein product: CASSQGGIVSDTQYF.

The CDR3 DNA reads TGTGCCACCTCGAGGGGTTCGGGCTACGAGCAGTACTTC. It encodes CATSRGSGYEQYF. This sequence joins TRBV2 and TRBJ2-7, with D perhaps given as TRBD1 or TRBD2 (5 bases each). V dropped 10 bases and J dropped 3 bases, with 16 bases sitting between them. Per germline, CDR1 SNHLY and CDR2 FYNNEI. This CDR3 region has 13 residues.

The rearrangement joins TRBV2 to TRBJ1-2; 7 nucleotides line up with TRBD1. The CDR3 extends over 15 amino acids. CDR1 and CDR2 (germline): SNHLY, FYNNEI. V dropped 7 bases and J dropped 0; count of bases not matched to a gene: 8. The CDR3 nucleotides read TGTGCCAGCATTCCGACAGGGCGGGCTAACTATGGCTACACCTTC. This encodes CASIPTGRANYGYTF.

The V and J genes are TRBV6-5 and TRBJ1-1; 7 bases agree with TRBD1. Trimming removed 0 bases from V and 5 bases from J; junction bases left unmatched: 3. Germline lookup yields CDR1 MNHEY and CDR2 SVGAGI. The CDR3 contains 14 residues. CDR3 DNA: TGTGCCAGCAGTTACTCGGGCAGGGGGACTGAAGCTTTCTTT. This sequence encodes CASSYSGRGTEAFF.